The 30 T cell receptor beta chains listed next were all sequenced from one sample in a study of blood T cell repertoires in COVID-19. Clones were sequenced by immunoSEQ multiplex PCR, and TCRdb holds only the in-frame ones, with some missing. The table shows under 30,000 clones, with about nine tenths occurring only once. The sequencing input was peripheral blood. The receptors stem from an elderly woman with active or convalescent COVID-19.

This chain uses TRBV7-9 with TRBJ2-7, with 8 positions matching TRBD1. The CDR3 loop spans 14 amino acids. Germline V gene lookup returns CDR1 SEHNR and CDR2 FQNEAQ (reference sequence). Trimming cost V 4 bases and J 6 bases; bases outside gene matches: 8. Here the CDR3 DNA reads TGTGCCAGCAGCTCCTCAGGGGGCACGGGCGAGCAGTACTTC. It yields the protein CASSSSGGTGEQYF.

The chain uses TRBV7-8 and TRBJ1-5; D perhaps matches TRBD1 (6 bases). The CDR3 contains 13 residues. Germline CDR1 and CDR2: SGHVS and FQNEAQ. V was trimmed by 4 bases and J by 3 bases, leaving 7 bases between them. The CDR3 protein is CASSWTDNQPQHF. CDR3 nucleotides: TGTGCCAGCAGCTGGACAGACAATCAGCCCCAGCATTTT.

This clone was counted a few times. The chain has TRBV5-1 and TRBJ1-1; 7 bases agree with TRBD1. J gave up 4 bases and V 1 base, and 1 base lay outside the gene matches. Germline V gives CDR1 SGHRS, CDR2 YFSETQ. The CDR3 consists of 13 residues. CDR3 sequence reads: CASSLQGGTEAFF. The CDR3 DNA sequence: TGCGCCAGCAGCTTGCAGGGGGGCACTGAAGCTTTCTTT.

The J gene is TRBJ1-1, the V gene TRBV12-5, with no clear D. This CDR3 comprises 13 residues. Trimming took 3 bases from V and 6 from J, leaving 11 bases between them. The germline CDR1 and CDR2 sequences are LGHNT and FRNRAP. CDR3 bases: TGTGCTAGTGGTTTACGACTCATACCTGAAGCTTTCTTT. Its translation is CASGLRLIPEAFF.

This clone was seen once. The J gene is TRBJ2-2, the V gene TRBV4-1; 12 positions agree with TRBD2. The germline V gene has CDR1 MGHRA and CDR2 YSYEKL. CDR3 length equals 14 residues. Trimming at V came to 6 bases and at J to 6 bases, leaving 2 bases not matched to a gene. DNA of the CDR3: TGCGCCAGCAGAGGACTAGCGGGACCCGGGGAGCTGTTTTTT. Translated: CASRGLAGPGELFF.

The rearrangement joins TRBV13 to TRBJ2-3; 12 nucleotides match TRBD2. Germline V gene sequence: CDR1 PRHDT, CDR2 FYEKMQ (reference sequence). The CDR3 runs 17 residues. Trimming at V came to 2 bases and at J to 4 bases, leaving 7 bases not matched to a gene. CDR3 sequence (DNA): TGTGCCAGCAGCTTAAGGCTAGCGGGGGGGCTGCCAGATACGCAGTATTTT. Its translation: CASSLRLAGGLPDTQYF.

This sequence joins TRBV27 and TRBJ2-7; D uncertain. The germline gives CDR1 MNHEY, CDR2 SMNVEV (reference sequence). The CDR3 is made up of 14 amino acids. Deletions cut 3 bases from V and 5 bases from J, with 14 bases between. The CDR3 DNA follows: TGTGCCAGCAGTTTGTTTCTACGGTCTGACGAGCAGTACTTC. Residues: CASSLFLRSDEQYF.

The chain recombines TRBV7-2 with TRBJ1-3; D is ambiguous. V shed 1 base and J shed 4 bases, with 11 bases lying between them. This CDR3 contains 15 residues. Germline V lookup: CDR1 SGHTA, CDR2 FQGNSA. This chain's CDR3 is CASSLVSSQGNTIYF. CDR3 nucleotides: TGTGCCAGCAGCTTAGTATCTAGCCAGGGAAACACCATATATTTT.

V is TRBV4-2 and J is TRBJ1-2; D is undetermined. This CDR3 region has 15 residues. Germline lookup yields CDR1 LGHNA and CDR2 YNFKEQ. V lost 0 bases, J lost 8 bases, and 16 bases lay in between. DNA of the CDR3: TGTGCCAGCAGCCAAGATGATCGCACCCGGGAAGGCTACACCTTC. Its protein is CASSQDDRTREGYTF.

This chain links TRBV7-9 with TRBJ2-1; 7 bases agree with TRBD2. This CDR3 comprises 16 residues. CDR1 is SEHNR and CDR2 is FQNEAQ in the germline V gene (reference sequence). The V segment lost 5 bases and the J segment 4 bases; nucleotides outside the gene matches: 11. Here the CDR3 reads CASSGAAREGYNEQFF. The CDR3 nucleotides are TGTGCCAGCAGCGGAGCAGCCAGGGAGGGATACAATGAGCAGTTCTTC.

J is TRBJ1-3 and V is TRBV5-5; no clear D. Between the trimmed V and J ends, which lost 0 bases and 0 bases, there was a span of 10 bases. The CDR3 is 16 residues long. Germline-derived CDR1 and CDR2 are SGHKS and YYEKEE (reference sequence). CDR3 coding DNA: TGTGCCAGCAGCTTGGCCGGTACTCTCTCTGGAAACACCATATATTTT. Translation: CASSLAGTLSGNTIYF. The complete variable domain, with remaining parts taken from reference TRBV5-5 and TRBJ1-3, reads DAGVTQSPTHLIKTRGQQVTLRCSPISGHKSVSWYQQVLGQGPQFIFQYYEKEERGRGNFPDRFSARQFPNYSSELNVNALLLGDSALYLCASSLAGTLSGNTIYFGEGSWLTVV.

The chain uses TRBV18 and TRBJ2-7; possibly TRBD1 for D (5 bases). Looked up from germline, CDR1 is KGHSH and CDR2 is LQKENI. Deletions cut 2 bases from V and 5 bases from J, with 10 bases between. CDR3 length: 13 amino acids. CDR3: CASSPSLGDEQYF. CDR3 sequence (DNA): TGTGCCAGCTCACCATCTTTAGGGGACGAGCAGTACTTC.

The chain uses TRBV7-3 and TRBJ2-1, with TRBD1 identical over 8 bases. Germline CDR1 reads SGHTA; CDR2 reads FQGTGA. V lost 5 bases to trimming and J lost 5 bases; unmatched junction nucleotides: 11. The CDR3 is 16 amino acids. The CDR3 loop is CASSPLPGQGNNEQFF. The CDR3 DNA reads as TGTGCCAGCAGCCCCCTACCCGGACAGGGTAACAATGAGCAGTTCTTC. Looking up the rest from reference TRBV7-3 and TRBJ2-1 gives the full variable domain: GAGVSQTPSNKVTEKGKYVELRCDPISGHTALYWYRQSLGQGPEFLIYFQGTGAADDSGLPNDRFFAVRPEGSVSTLKIQRTERGDSAVYLCASSPLPGQGNNEQFFGPGTRLTVL.

The J gene is TRBJ2-3, the V gene TRBV7-2; no reliable D call. Deletions cut 5 bases from V and 7 bases from J, with 4 bases between. Germline values: CDR1 SGHTA, CDR2 FQGNSA. The CDR3 spans 10 residues. The CDR3 DNA is TGTGCCAGCAGCCTATATACGCAGTATTTT. Translation: CASSLYTQYF.

The rearrangement links TRBV28 to TRBJ2-7, with TRBD2 matching over 10 bases. With V trimmed by 6 bases and J by 7 bases, 9 bases remained unmatched. This CDR3 is built from 14 residues. Germline lookup yields CDR1 MDHEN and CDR2 SYDVKM. The CDR3 DNA sequence: TGTGCCAGCAGGCCCCCAGTAGCGGGAGGTGAGCAGTACTTC. Residues: CASRPPVAGGEQYF. The entire variable domain, with the rest obtained from reference TRBV28 and TRBJ2-7, is as follows: DVKVTQSSRYLVKRTGEKVFLECVQDMDHENMFWYRQDPGLGLRLIYFSYDVKMKEKGDIPEGYSVSREKKERFSLILESASTNQTSMYLCASRPPVAGGEQYFGPGTRLTVT.

The V gene is TRBV10-3, the J gene TRBJ2-3, with a tentative D call TRBD2 (6 bases). CDR1 and CDR2 (germline): ENHRY, SYGVKD. The CDR3 spans 15 residues. Trimming removed 4 bases from V and 7 bases from J, with 18 bases in between. The CDR3 region is CAISGASARRNTQYF. The CDR3 DNA sequence: TGTGCCATCAGTGGGGCTAGCGCCCGTAGGAATACGCAGTATTTT.

This clone appeared once. This chain links TRBV3-1 (or the pseudogene TRBV3-2) with TRBJ1-2; a weak D match, TRBD1 (5 bases). This CDR3 is built from 17 residues. The V end lost 1 base, the J end lost 2 bases, and 17 bases lay between the germline ends. Germline CDR1 reads LGHDT; CDR2 reads YNNKEL (reference sequence). This CDR3 reads CASSQGRRGRDNYGYTF. The CDR3 DNA sequence: TGTGCCAGCAGCCAAGGTCGGAGGGGACGGGACAACTATGGCTACACCTTC.

The chain is built from TRBV27 and TRBJ2-1, with D maybe TRBD2 (6 bases). This CDR3 has 15 residues. CDR1 and CDR2 from the germline V gene are MNHEY and SMNVEV (reference sequence). V lost 7 bases and J lost 4, with 17 bases in between. The CDR3 DNA sequence: TGTGCCAGCACTCCCGATAGTAGCGGATACAATGAGCAGTTCTTC. Translation gives CASTPDSSGYNEQFF.

On this clone itself: At one end, the junction sequence differs from germline, possibly due to a read error. Distinct nucleotide sequences in the sample also encode this CDR3. V gene TRBV7-8 combines with J gene TRBJ2-3; TRBD2 aligns across 10 bases. Per the germline V gene, CDR1 is SGHVS and CDR2 is FQNEAQ. This CDR3 spans 16 amino acids. In nucleotides, the CDR3 is TGTGCCAGTAGCTTATTTTCTAGCGGGAGCAGGGATACGCAGTATTTT. This translates into CASSLFSSGSRDTQYF.

The chain is built from TRBV27 and TRBJ1-1, with 7 nucleotides matching TRBD1. The V segment lost 5 bases and the J segment 8 bases; nucleotides outside the gene matches: 8. Per germline, CDR1 MNHEY and CDR2 SMNVEV (reference sequence). This CDR3 has 13 residues. The DNA for the CDR3 is TGTGCCAGCAGTACAACCGGGACAGCAGAAGCTTTCTTT. The encoded protein is CASSTTGTAEAFF.

The chain couples TRBV5-1 to TRBJ1-1, with TRBD1 identical over 9 bases. Germline lookup yields CDR1 SGHRS and CDR2 YFSETQ. This CDR3 is 13 amino acids long. With 2 bases clipped from V and 5 bases from J, the junction kept 1 base outside the gene matches. The CDR3 region has the DNA TGCGCCAGCAGCTTCGACAGGGGGACTGAAGCTTTCTTT. Its translation is CASSFDRGTEAFF. Supplemented by reference TRBV5-1 and TRBJ1-1, the full variable domain reads KAGVTQTPRYLIKTRGQQVTLSCSPISGHRSVSWYQQTPGQGLQFLFEYFSETQRNKGNFPGRFSGRQFSNSRSEMNVSTLELGDSALYLCASSFDRGTEAFFGQGTRLTVV.

This clone was detected a few times. The gene calls are TRBV28 and TRBJ1-5; 9 nucleotides align to TRBD1. The germline gives CDR1 MDHEN, CDR2 SYDVKM. Losses at the gene ends were 7 bases for V and 5 bases for J; bases not matched to a gene: 9. The CDR3 is 15 residues long. For the CDR3, the DNA is TGTGCCAGCACCAAACTACAGGGGGCTGATCAGCCCCAGCATTTT. Translation: CASTKLQGADQPQHF.

This chain uses TRBV2 with TRBJ1-4; D remains unclear. V lost 8 bases to trimming and J lost 6 bases, with 7 bases between them. This CDR3 is 11 amino acids long. Germline assignment: CDR1 SNHLY and CDR2 FYNNEI. The CDR3 sequence: CASDSHEKLFF. For the CDR3, the DNA is TGTGCCAGCGATAGCCATGAAAAACTGTTTTTT.

V and J are TRBV11-3 and TRBJ2-1; TRBD1 matches 10 bases. CDR1 is SGHNT, CDR2 YENEEA, per germline. The J segment lost 7 bases and the V segment lost 5 bases, leaving 8 bases of the junction unmatched. This CDR3 is built from 15 residues. The chain's CDR3 is CASSPDRGPINEQFF. The CDR3 DNA sequence: TGTGCCAGCAGCCCCGACAGGGGGCCCATAAATGAGCAGTTCTTC.

The chain joins TRBV30 to TRBJ1-1; 9 bases line up with TRBD1. Germline-derived CDR1 and CDR2 are GTSNPN and SVGIG (reference sequence). Trimming removed 0 bases from V and 8 bases from J; junction bases left unmatched: 10. The CDR3 has 15 amino acids. In nucleotides, the CDR3 is TGTGCCTGGAGTGTTCGGTTCGGGACAGGGATCGAAGCTTTCTTT. Amino acid sequence: CAWSVRFGTGIEAFF.

V and J are TRBV6-5 and TRBJ1-2; TRBD1 aligns across 8 bases. The germline CDR1 and CDR2 sequences are MNHEY and SVGAGI. The CDR3 is made up of 14 amino acids. V was clipped by 7 bases and J by 4 bases; unmatched bases: 8. CDR3: CASMSGGAPYGYTF. The CDR3 nucleotides are TGTGCCAGCATGTCAGGGGGCGCCCCCTATGGCTACACCTTC.

V is TRBV7-3 and J is TRBJ2-1; no clear D. Trimming pared 2 bases from V and 1 base from J, leaving 6 bases between. From germline, CDR1 is SGHTA and CDR2 FQGTGA. CDR3 length: 14 residues. CDR3: CASSLGSSYNEQFF. CDR3 sequence (DNA): TGTGCCAGCAGCTTAGGTAGTTCCTACAATGAGCAGTTCTTC.

V usage is TRBV7-9 and J usage is TRBJ1-1; a weak D match, TRBD1 (6 bases). CDR1 is SEHNR and CDR2 is FQNEAQ in the germline V gene (reference sequence). V was trimmed by 2 bases and J by 0 bases, leaving 10 bases between them. The CDR3 consists of 15 residues. The DNA of the CDR3 is TGTGCCAGCAGCTTAAGGCAGGGGTTGAACACTGAAGCTTTCTTT. Translating it yields CASSLRQGLNTEAFF.

The chain recombines TRBV19 with TRBJ2-1; D call uncertain. V shed 2 bases and J shed 7 bases, with 12 bases lying between them. The CDR3 sequence is 14 residues long. Looked up from germline, CDR1 is LNHDA and CDR2 is SQIVND (reference sequence). CDR3 residues: CASSIFEKTNEQFF. The CDR3, as DNA: TGTGCCAGTAGTATATTCGAGAAAACGAATGAGCAGTTCTTC.

This clone has only one observation. The J gene is TRBJ2-7, the V gene TRBV6-4; weak D call: TRBD2 (6 bases). Germline V gene lookup returns CDR1 MRHNA and CDR2 SNTAGT. The CDR3 spans 15 residues. V gave up 8 bases and J gave up 2 bases, with 19 bases separating them. The CDR3 spells CASCPAVGGAYEQYF. CDR3 DNA sequence: TGTGCCAGCTGCCCGGCAGTGGGAGGCGCCTACGAGCAGTACTTC.